The clone carrying this T cell receptor (beta chain) was seen only once. Its antigen remains unknown. This sample stems from a study of long-term antiretroviral therapy in people with HIV. Broader study findings: ART was followed by higher diversity that remained below transplant donor controls.

Everyone in the study who had HIV was treated in the United States. Each specimen consisted of about 0.9-10 million cryopreserved PBMC prior to extraction of DNA. Survey-level immunoSEQ v3.0 assays were run. TCRdb's table, derived via immunoSEQ multiplex PCR, lists solely in-frame clones and lacks some. The sample has under 30,000 clones, 65% to 85% seen once. CDR3 size: 15 residues. Sequenced material: unsorted PBMCs, taken 3 years after starting antiretroviral therapy. V usage is TRBV21-1 and J usage is TRBJ1-4. TRBV21-1 is a pseudogene segment. This receptor was identified in a man younger than 30 with HIV. CDR3 coding DNA: TGTGCCAGCAGCAGGAATCTTGCAACTAATGAAAAACTGTTTTTT. Its translation: CASSRNLATNEKLFF.